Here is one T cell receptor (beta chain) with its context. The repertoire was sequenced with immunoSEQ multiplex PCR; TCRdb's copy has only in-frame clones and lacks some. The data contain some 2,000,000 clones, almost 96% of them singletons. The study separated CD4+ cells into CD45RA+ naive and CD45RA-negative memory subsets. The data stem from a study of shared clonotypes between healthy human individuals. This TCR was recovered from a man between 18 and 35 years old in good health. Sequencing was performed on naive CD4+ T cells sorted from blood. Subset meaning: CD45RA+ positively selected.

The CDR3: CASSGGQSNSPLHF. The CDR3 region has the DNA TGCGCCAGCAGTGGGGGACAGTCTAATTCACCCCTCCACTTT. The chain links TRBV5-1 to TRBJ1-6; 7 bases line up with TRBD1. CDR3 size: 14 residues. The junction had 5 bases not matched to a gene; V was cut back by 5 bases and J by 6 bases. Germline CDR1 and CDR2: SGHRS and YFSETQ.